The clone carrying this T cell receptor beta chain came up a few times. The antigen is not known. The data are from a study of blood T cells in healthy people across ages. Points from the study as a whole: Long-lived donors had more naive CD4+ cells and higher diversity than aged donors. Per million T cells, the diversity of TCR beta decreased roughly linearly as age advanced.

Primed by a sample-barcoded 5' primer and a J-beta primer mix, a second PCR proceeded for about 6 to 11 cycles. TCRdb recomputed calls from the 5' RACE reads with MiXCR, one row per CDR3 protein. The table has about 1.5 million distinct CDR3 sequences, 42% seen once. The sequence derives from a woman aged 18-30 years in good health. Sequenced material: blood.

CDR3 sequence (DNA): TGTGCCAGCTTCTCGTTGGGGGGCGCAGATACGCAGTATTTT. Protein: CASFSLGGADTQYF. The chain combines TRBV2 with TRBJ2-3, with D possibly being TRBD1 or TRBD2 (6 bases each). V was clipped by 8 bases and J by 4 bases, with 16 bases between them. The CDR3 is made up of 14 amino acids. The germline V gene encodes CDR1 SNHLY and CDR2 FYNNEI. Combining the CDR3 with reference TRBV2 and TRBJ2-3 gives the whole variable domain EPEVTQTPSHQVTQMGQEVILRCVPISNHLYFYWYRQILGQKVEFLVSFYNNEISEKSEIFDDQFSVERPDGSNFTLKIRSTKLEDSAMYFCASFSLGGADTQYFGPGTRLTVL.